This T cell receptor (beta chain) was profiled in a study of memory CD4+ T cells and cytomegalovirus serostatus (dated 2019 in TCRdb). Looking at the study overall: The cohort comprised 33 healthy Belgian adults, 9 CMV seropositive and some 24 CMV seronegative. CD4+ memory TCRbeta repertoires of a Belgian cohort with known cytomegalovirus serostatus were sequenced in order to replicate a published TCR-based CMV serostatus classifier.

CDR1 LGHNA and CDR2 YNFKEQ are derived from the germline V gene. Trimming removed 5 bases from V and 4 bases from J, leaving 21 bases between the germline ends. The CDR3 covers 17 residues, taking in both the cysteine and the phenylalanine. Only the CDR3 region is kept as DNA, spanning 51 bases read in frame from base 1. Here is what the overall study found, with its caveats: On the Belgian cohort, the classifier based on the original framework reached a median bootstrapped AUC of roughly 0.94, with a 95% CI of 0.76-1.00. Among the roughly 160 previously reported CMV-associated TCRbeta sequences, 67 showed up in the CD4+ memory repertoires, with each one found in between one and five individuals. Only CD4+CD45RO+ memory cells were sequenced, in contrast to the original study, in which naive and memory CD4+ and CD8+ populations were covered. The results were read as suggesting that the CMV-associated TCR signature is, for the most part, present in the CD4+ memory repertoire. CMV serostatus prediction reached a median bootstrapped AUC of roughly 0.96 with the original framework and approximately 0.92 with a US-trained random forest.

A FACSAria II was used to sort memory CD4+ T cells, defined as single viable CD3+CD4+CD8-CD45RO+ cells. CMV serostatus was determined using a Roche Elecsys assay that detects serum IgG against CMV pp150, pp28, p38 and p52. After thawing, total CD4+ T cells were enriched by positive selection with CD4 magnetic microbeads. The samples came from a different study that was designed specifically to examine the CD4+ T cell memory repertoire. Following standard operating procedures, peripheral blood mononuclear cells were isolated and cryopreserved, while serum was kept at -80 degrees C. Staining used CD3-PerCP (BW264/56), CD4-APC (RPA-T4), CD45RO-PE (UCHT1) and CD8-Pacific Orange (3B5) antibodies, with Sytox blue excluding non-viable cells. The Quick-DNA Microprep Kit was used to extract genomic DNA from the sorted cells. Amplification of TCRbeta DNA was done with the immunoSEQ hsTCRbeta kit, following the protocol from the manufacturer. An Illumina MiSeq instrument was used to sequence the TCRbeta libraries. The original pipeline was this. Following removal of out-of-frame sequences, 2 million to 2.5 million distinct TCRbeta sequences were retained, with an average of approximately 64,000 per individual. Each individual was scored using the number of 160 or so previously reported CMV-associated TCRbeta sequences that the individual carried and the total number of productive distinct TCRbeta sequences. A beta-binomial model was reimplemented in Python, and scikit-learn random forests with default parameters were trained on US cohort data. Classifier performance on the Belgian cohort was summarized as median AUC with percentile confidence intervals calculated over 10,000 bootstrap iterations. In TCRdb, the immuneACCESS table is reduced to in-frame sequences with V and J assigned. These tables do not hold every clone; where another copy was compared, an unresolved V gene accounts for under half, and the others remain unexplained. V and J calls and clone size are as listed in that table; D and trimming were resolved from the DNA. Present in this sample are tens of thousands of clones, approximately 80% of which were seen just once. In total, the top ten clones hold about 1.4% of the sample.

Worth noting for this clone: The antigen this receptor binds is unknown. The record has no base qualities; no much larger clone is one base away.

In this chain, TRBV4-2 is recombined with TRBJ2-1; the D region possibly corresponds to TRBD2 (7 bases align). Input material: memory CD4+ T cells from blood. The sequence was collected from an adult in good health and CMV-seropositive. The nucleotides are TGTGCCAGCAGCACTCAGTGGGGGGGCGGAAAGTACAATGAGCAGTTCTTC. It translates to CASSTQWGGGKYNEQFF.